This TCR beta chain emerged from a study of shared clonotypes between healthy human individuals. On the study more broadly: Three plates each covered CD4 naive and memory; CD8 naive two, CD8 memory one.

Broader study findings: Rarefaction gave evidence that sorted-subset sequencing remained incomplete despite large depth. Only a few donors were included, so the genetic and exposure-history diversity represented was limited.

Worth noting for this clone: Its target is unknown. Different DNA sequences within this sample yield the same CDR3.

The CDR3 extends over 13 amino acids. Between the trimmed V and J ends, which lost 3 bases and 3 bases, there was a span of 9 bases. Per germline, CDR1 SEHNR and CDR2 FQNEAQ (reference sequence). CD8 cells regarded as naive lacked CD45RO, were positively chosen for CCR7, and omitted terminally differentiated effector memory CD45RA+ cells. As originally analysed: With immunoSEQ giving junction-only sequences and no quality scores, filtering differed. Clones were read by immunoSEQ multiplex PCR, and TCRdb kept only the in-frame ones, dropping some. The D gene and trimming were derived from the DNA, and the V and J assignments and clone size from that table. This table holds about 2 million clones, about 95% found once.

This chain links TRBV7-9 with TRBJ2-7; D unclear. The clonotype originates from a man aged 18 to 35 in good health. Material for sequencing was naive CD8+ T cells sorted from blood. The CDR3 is CASSFSGDYEQYF. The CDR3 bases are TGTGCCAGCAGCTTTTCCGGAGACTACGAGCAGTACTTC.